What follows are 12 T cell receptor beta chains derived from one specimen sequenced in a study of sequential checkpoint blockade in melanoma. Data came from immunoSEQ multiplex PCR; TCRdb stores just in-frame clones and leaves some out. This sample yields approximately 1,500 clones, of which roughly 23% are seen a single time; approximately 11% belongs to the top ten. As to treatment: randomized to nivolumab then ipilimumab (arm A) or the reverse (arm B). The sequencing here drew on tumor tissue (inferred from file names), taken from a patient given nivolumab and ipilimumab in sequence. These receptors were obtained from a human donor with melanoma.

The rearrangement joins TRBV18 to TRBJ2-2, with 7 positions matching TRBD2. The germline CDR1 and CDR2 sequences are KGHSH and LQKENI. This CDR3 has 16 amino acids. Trimming took 2 bases from V and 0 from J; bases not matched to a gene: 3. CDR3 nucleotide sequence: TGTGCCAGCTCACCAACGAGCGGGACGAACACCGGGGAGCTGTTTTTT. Protein product: CASSPTSGTNTGELFF.

The chain is built from TRBV14 and TRBJ2-7; TRBD1 matches at 8 bases. The CDR3 has 13 amino acids. Trimming cost V 6 bases and J 5 bases; bases outside gene matches: 6. CDR1 and CDR2 from the germline V gene are SGHDN and FVKESK. The CDR3 region is CASRRTGIDEQYF. The CDR3 DNA is TGTGCCAGCAGACGGACAGGGATCGACGAGCAGTACTTC.

The rearrangement uses TRBV10-3 and TRBJ2-1; 12 positions agree with TRBD2. Germline loops: CDR1 ENHRY, CDR2 SYGVKD. J gave up 0 bases and V 0 bases, and 6 bases lay outside the gene matches. CDR3 length: 19 amino acids. The DNA of the CDR3 is TGTGCCATCAGTGAGTCGGCTAGCGGGAGGGTAAGCTCCTACAATGAGCAGTTCTTC. Translating it yields CAISESASGRVSSYNEQFF.

A few counts support this clone. The rearrangement links TRBV23-1 to TRBJ2-3; D possibly uses TRBD1 or TRBD2 (5 bases each). TRBV23-1 is an ORF; its function is uncertain. V dropped 6 bases and J dropped 7 bases, with 17 bases sitting between them. The CDR3 covers 14 residues. The CDR3: CASSQEGSGNTQYF. CDR3 in DNA: TGCGCCAGCAGCCAAGAGGGGAGTGGCAATACGCAGTATTTT.

This rearrangement joins TRBV5-1 to TRBJ2-5; TRBD2 aligns across 8 bases. The CDR3 consists of 15 residues. Germline V gene sequence: CDR1 SGHRS, CDR2 YFSETQ. Losses at the gene ends were 2 bases for V and 4 bases for J; bases not matched to a gene: 7. CDR3 residues: CASSFGGSGGETQYF. CDR3 nucleotides: TGCGCCAGCAGCTTCGGAGGGAGCGGGGGAGAGACCCAGTACTTC.

The rearrangement joins TRBV19 to TRBJ2-1; D call uncertain. This CDR3 is built from 13 residues. Germline CDR1 and CDR2: LNHDA and SQIVND (reference sequence). Trimming removed 3 bases from V and 6 bases from J, with 9 bases in between. This chain's CDR3 is CASSMGFSNEQFF. The CDR3, as DNA: TGTGCCAGTAGTATGGGATTCAGCAATGAGCAGTTCTTC.

The chain couples TRBV28 to TRBJ2-4; 15 bases line up with TRBD2. After removal of 8 bases from V and 4 bases from J, the junction contained 9 bases not matched to a gene. The CDR3 spans 17 residues. CDR1 and CDR2 (germline): MDHEN, SYDVKM. CDR3 in amino acids: CASGSGLAGGGKNIQYF. The CDR3, as DNA: TGTGCCAGCGGGTCGGGACTAGCGGGAGGAGGGAAAAACATTCAGTACTTC. The entire variable domain, with the rest obtained from reference TRBV28 and TRBJ2-4, is as follows: DVKVTQSSRYLVKRTGEKVFLECVQDMDHENMFWYRQDPGLGLRLIYFSYDVKMKEKGDIPEGYSVSREKKERFSLILESASTNQTSMYLCASGSGLAGGGKNIQYFGAGTRLSVL.

This clone is labeled as medium-sized. V usage is TRBV7-6 and J usage is TRBJ2-3, with unresolved D. Germline loops: CDR1 SGHVS, CDR2 FNYEAQ. The CDR3 covers 17 residues. V was shortened by 2 bases and J by 3 bases, with 18 bases between the two germline ends. This CDR3 is CASSLFGQASPTDTQYF. The CDR3 DNA follows: TGTGCCAGCAGCTTATTCGGCCAGGCCTCCCCTACAGATACGCAGTATTTT. Variable domain in full (rest from reference TRBV7-6 and TRBJ2-3): GAGVSQSPRYKVTKRGQDVALRCDPISGHVSLYWYRQALGQGPEFLTYFNYEAQQDKSGLPNDRFSAERPEGSISTLTIQRTEQRDSAMYRCASSLFGQASPTDTQYFGPGTRLTVL.

This clone has just one count. The chain carries TRBV12-5 and TRBJ2-2; D remains ambiguous. From germline, CDR1 is LGHNT and CDR2 FRNRAP. The CDR3 contains 14 residues. Trimming took 6 bases from V and 2 from J, leaving 10 bases between them. The CDR3 region is CASGDRPNTGELFF. For the CDR3, the DNA is TGTGCTAGTGGCGACCGACCTAACACCGGGGAGCTGTTTTTT.

Only a few counts were recorded for this clone. The chain joins TRBV6-8 to TRBJ2-1, with D tentatively TRBD2 (6 bases). V was cut by 4 bases and J by 3 bases, with 10 bases left in between. CDR3 length equals 14 residues. Germline V gene data show CDR1 as MNHGY and CDR2 as SAAAGT. This chain's CDR3 is CASSSGSIYNEQFF. The CDR3 coding sequence is TGTGCCAGCAGTTCCGGGAGTATCTACAATGAGCAGTTCTTC.

This clone showed up just a few times. The gene calls are TRBV6-8 and TRBJ1-1, with unresolved D. Germline-derived CDR1 and CDR2 are MNHGY and SAAAGT. The CDR3 is made up of 17 amino acids. Trimming stripped 2 bases from V and 0 bases from J, with 16 bases between. The CDR3 sequence is CASSYDGDGLMNTEAFF. The CDR3, as DNA: TGTGCCAGCAGTTACGATGGTGACGGCCTTATGAACACTGAAGCTTTCTTT.

This clone turned up a few times. V usage is TRBV6-8 and J usage is TRBJ1-3; D gene uncertain. V shed 3 bases and J shed 0 bases, with 15 bases lying between them. From germline, CDR1 is MNHGY and CDR2 SAAAGT. The CDR3 covers 17 residues. CDR3 nucleotides: TGTGCCAGCAGTTATTCCCGGACTCCTAGCTCTGGAAACACCATATATTTT. This encodes CASSYSRTPSSGNTIYF.